The 15 T cell receptor beta chains reported below all come from one sample, sequenced in a study of T cells after somatic rescue of genetic block. TCRdb keeps only in-frame clones here, not all; method: immunoSEQ multiplex PCR. The repertoire has 95,000 to 120,000 clones, around nine tenths of them found once; the top ten carry 1.4% to 1.5%. The sample comprised peripheral blood mononuclear cells (PBMCs). Receptors originate from a woman aged 18-29 years.

The CDR3 spells CASSPSRGRLPNTEAFF. DNA for the CDR3: TGCGCCAGCAGCCCAAGCAGAGGACGGCTTCCGAACACTGAAGCTTTCTTT. J is TRBJ1-1 and V is TRBV5-1, with unresolved D. This CDR3 region has 17 residues. Germline CDR1 SGHRS, CDR2 YFSETQ. Trimming removed 4 bases at V and 1 base at J, with 20 bases between.

The V and J genes are TRBV9 and TRBJ1-1, with D hard to call. Germline-derived CDR1 and CDR2 are SGDLS and YYNGEE. CDR3 length equals 14 residues. V lost 3 bases and J lost 1, with 10 bases in between. The CDR3 protein is CASSGRESNTEAFF. CDR3 DNA sequence: TGTGCCAGCAGCGGTCGGGAGTCGAACACTGAAGCTTTCTTT.

CDR3 sequence reads: CASSLLGSTGELFF. DNA of the CDR3: TGTGCCAGCAGCCTACTAGGGAGCACCGGGGAGCTGTTTTTT. The chain links TRBV6-5 to TRBJ2-2; weak D call: TRBD2 (5 bases). V lost 6 bases, J lost 4 bases, and 12 bases lay in between. Germline V CDR1 and CDR2: MNHEY, SVGAGI. CDR3 size: 14 residues.

CDR3 in DNA: TGTGCCTGGAGCCCCGGGACAGGGGTGTCACCCCTCCACTTT. Its translation is CAWSPGTGVSPLHF. The J gene is TRBJ1-6, the V gene TRBV30; 10 nucleotides match TRBD1. In germline, CDR1 is GTSNPN, CDR2 SVGIG (reference sequence). The CDR3 has 14 residues. With V trimmed by 3 bases and J by 10 bases, 6 bases remained unmatched.

The rearrangement joins TRBV11-3 to TRBJ2-2, with unresolved D. The CDR3 is made up of 14 amino acids. Germline V lookup: CDR1 SGHNT, CDR2 YENEEA. Trimming left V 5 bases short and J 6 bases short, with 13 bases between. This chain's CDR3 is CASSPYQLPGELFF. DNA for the CDR3: TGTGCCAGCAGCCCCTATCAGTTGCCCGGGGAGCTGTTTTTT.

V and J are TRBV9 and TRBJ2-7; TRBD1 matches at 8 bases. Germline CDR1 is SGDLS and CDR2 is YYNGEE. J was trimmed by 3 bases and V by 4 bases; bases with no gene match: 6. The CDR3 has 14 amino acids. For the CDR3, the DNA is TGTGCCAGCAGCAAAGGGACAGGCGACTACGAGCAGTACTTC. Its protein product is CASSKGTGDYEQYF.

Written as DNA, the CDR3 is TGTGCCAGCAGCTCAACAGGGAGGGCTAACTATGGCTACACCTTC. It specifies CASSSTGRANYGYTF. V is TRBV7-9 and J is TRBJ1-2; tentative D call: TRBD1 (6 bases). V lost 4 bases to trimming and J lost 0 bases, with 12 bases between them. The CDR3 spans 15 residues. Germline CDR1 reads SEHNR; CDR2 reads FQNEAQ (reference sequence).

The chain employs TRBV2 and TRBJ1-1; 8 bases fit TRBD1. This CDR3 has 14 residues. Germline-derived CDR1 and CDR2 are SNHLY and FYNNEI. The V segment lost 1 base and the J segment 4 bases; nucleotides outside the gene matches: 2. As DNA, the CDR3 is TGTGCCAGCAGTGAAGGGACAGGGTTCACTGAAGCTTTCTTT. Its translation is CASSEGTGFTEAFF.

This clone was seen once. The rearrangement uses TRBV4-3 and TRBJ2-2; 8 nucleotides align to TRBD2. The germline gives CDR1 LGHNA, CDR2 YSLEER. This CDR3 contains 19 residues. V was clipped by 4 bases and J by 4 bases; unmatched bases: 17. CDR3 amino acids: CASSPEGAGEHLGTGELFF. The CDR3 region has the DNA TGCGCCAGCAGCCCAGAGGGAGCGGGGGAACACTTGGGCACCGGGGAGCTGTTTTTT.

The V and J genes are TRBV27 and TRBJ1-2; unclear D gene. V lost 3 bases to trimming and J lost 2 bases, with 7 bases between them. Germline CDR1 reads MNHEY; CDR2 reads SMNVEV (reference sequence). CDR3 length: 13 amino acids. The CDR3 DNA sequence: TGTGCCAGCAGTTTCGGTAACAACTATGGCTACACCTTC. Residues: CASSFGNNYGYTF.

This clone was seen a single time. This sequence joins TRBV6-5 and TRBJ1-2, with a weak D call TRBD1 (6 bases). This CDR3 comprises 13 residues. Trimming took 5 bases from V and 2 from J, leaving 9 bases between them. The germline V gene has CDR1 MNHEY and CDR2 SVGAGI. The CDR3 nucleotides read TGTGCCAGCAGTGCCGGACAGAACTATGGCTACACCTTC. Residues: CASSAGQNYGYTF.

The chain has TRBV6-5 and TRBJ1-1; perhaps TRBD1 as D (5 bases). The germline CDR1 and CDR2 sequences are MNHEY and SVGAGI. V was trimmed by 6 bases and J by 1 base, leaving 12 bases between them. This CDR3 has 14 amino acids. The CDR3 DNA reads as TGTGCCAGCAGCTACAGGCCGGCGAACACTGAAGCTTTCTTT. It codes for CASSYRPANTEAFF.

This chain uses TRBV9 with TRBJ2-3; 10 positions agree with TRBD1. CDR1 is SGDLS and CDR2 is YYNGEE in the germline V gene. The CDR3 covers 15 residues. Losses at the gene ends were 0 bases for V and 4 bases for J; bases not matched to a gene: 2. The CDR3 DNA reads as TGTGCCAGCAGCGTAGGACAGGGGGCCTCAGATACGCAGTATTTT. It is translated as CASSVGQGASDTQYF.

V and J are TRBV30 and TRBJ1-6; the D gene is possibly TRBD1 (6 bases). V was clipped by 2 bases and J by 8 bases, with 19 bases between them. The CDR3 contains 16 residues. Germline V gene sequence: CDR1 GTSNPN, CDR2 SVGIG (reference sequence). The CDR3 region has the DNA TGTGCCTGGAGTCCACTGGACAGTGGCCACTATTCACCCCTCCACTTT. As protein: CAWSPLDSGHYSPLHF.

V gene TRBV10-3 combines with J gene TRBJ2-2; maybe TRBD1 (5 bases). The V and J ends lost 0 bases and 8 bases respectively, with 10 bases between them. CDR1 and CDR2 from the germline V gene are ENHRY and SYGVKD. This CDR3 spans 14 amino acids. The CDR3 region is CAISESAGPGELFF. The CDR3 nucleotides are TGTGCCATCAGTGAGTCGGCAGGGCCGGGGGAGCTGTTTTTT.